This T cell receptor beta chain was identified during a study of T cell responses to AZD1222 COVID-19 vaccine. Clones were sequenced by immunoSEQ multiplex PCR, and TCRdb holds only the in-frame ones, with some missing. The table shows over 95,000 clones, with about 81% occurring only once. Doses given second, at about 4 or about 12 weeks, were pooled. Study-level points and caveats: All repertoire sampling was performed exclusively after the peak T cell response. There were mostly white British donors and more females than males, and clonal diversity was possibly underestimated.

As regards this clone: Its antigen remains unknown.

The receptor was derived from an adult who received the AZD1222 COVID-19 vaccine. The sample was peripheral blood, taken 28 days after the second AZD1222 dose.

The CDR3 sequence: CASSLSGTGVTYNSPLHF. CDR3 bases: TGCGCCAGCAGCTTGAGCGGGACAGGGGTGACCTATAATTCACCCCTCCACTTT. The J gene is TRBJ1-6, the V gene TRBV5-1; 10 bases align to TRBD1. The CDR3 runs 18 residues. V was pared by 1 base and J by 2 bases, with 6 bases of the junction left unmatched. The germline V gene has CDR1 SGHRS and CDR2 YFSETQ.